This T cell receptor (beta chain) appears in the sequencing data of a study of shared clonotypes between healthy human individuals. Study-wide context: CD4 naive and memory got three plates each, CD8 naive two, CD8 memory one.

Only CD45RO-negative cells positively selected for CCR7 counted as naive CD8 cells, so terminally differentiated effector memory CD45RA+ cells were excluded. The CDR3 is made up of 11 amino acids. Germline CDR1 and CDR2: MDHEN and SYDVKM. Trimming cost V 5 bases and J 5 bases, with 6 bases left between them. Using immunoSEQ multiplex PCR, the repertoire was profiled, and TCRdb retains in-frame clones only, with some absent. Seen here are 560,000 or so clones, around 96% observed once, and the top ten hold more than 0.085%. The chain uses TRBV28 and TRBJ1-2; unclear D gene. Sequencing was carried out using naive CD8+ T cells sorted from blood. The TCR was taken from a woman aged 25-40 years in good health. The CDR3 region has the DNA TGTGCCAGCAGTAGACTATATGGCTACACCTTC. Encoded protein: CASSRLYGYTF.